This TCR beta chain was observed in a study of T cell responses to AZD1222 COVID-19 vaccine. General study points: As reported, nearly half of all spike-specific TCRs target variant regions that are unmutated.

Sequenced by immunoSEQ multiplex PCR; TCRdb stores in-frame clones only, minus some. The data contain more than 95,000 clones, less than 90% of them seen just once; the ten biggest clones take up under 4.5%. On this clone itself: Its antigen is as yet unknown.

The CDR3 consists of 13 residues. V was pared by 5 bases and J by 8 bases, with 15 bases between. The material was peripheral blood, obtained on day 0 of AZD1222 vaccination. The receptor comes from an adult in good health. V usage is TRBV12-3 or TRBV12-4 and J usage is TRBJ1-2; tentatively, D is TRBD1 (5 bases). The CDR3 loop reads CASSPAGGLGYTF. In DNA form, the CDR3 reads TGTGCCAGCAGTCCTGCGGGGGGATTGGGCTACACCTTC.